The 11 T cell receptor beta chains reported below all come from one sample, sequenced in a study of cytomegalovirus exposure and HLA in healthy donors. The PCR ran on 60 Vbeta and 13 Jbeta primers. The method was immunoSEQ multiplex PCR; TCRdb's version includes in-frame clones alone and lacks a portion of them. The data contain around 70,000 clones, more than 75% of them seen just once; the ten biggest clones take up around an eighth. The source material was PBMCs. The receptors come from a male donor in good health and CMV-seropositive.

The V call is TRBV30, the J call TRBJ1-6; 8 bases match TRBD1. Losses at the gene ends were 3 bases for V and 7 bases for J; bases not matched to a gene: 2. There are 13 residues in the CDR3. Germline loops: CDR1 GTSNPN, CDR2 SVGIG (reference sequence). CDR3 sequence: CAWRGQGNSPLHF. The DNA for the CDR3 is TGTGCCTGGAGAGGACAGGGAAATTCACCCCTCCACTTT.

The gene calls are TRBV18 and TRBJ1-2; unclear D gene. Trimming stripped 3 bases from V and 6 bases from J, with 11 bases between. The CDR3 extends over 13 amino acids. Per germline, CDR1 KGHSH and CDR2 LQKENI. CDR3 nucleotides: TGTGCCAGCTCACCGGGCAGAAGGAATGGCTACACCTTC. Residues: CASSPGRRNGYTF. The entire variable domain, with the rest obtained from reference TRBV18 and TRBJ1-2, is as follows: NAGVMQNPRHLVRRRGQEARLRCSPMKGHSHVYWYRQLPEEGLKFMVYLQKENIIDESGMPKERFSAEFPKEGPSILRIQQVVRGDSAAYFCASSPGRRNGYTFGSGTRLTVV.

The chain employs TRBV21-1 and TRBJ1-5; whether TRBD1, the table's D call, matches the DNA was not checked. TRBV21-1 is flagged as a pseudogene. The length of the CDR3 is 21 residues. The CDR3 DNA follows: TGTGCCAGCAGCAATCCCTGGGGGGGGACAGGGATCCAATATATCAATCAGCCCCAGCATTTT. This translates into CASSNPWGGTGIQYINQPQHF.

This clone showed up just a few times. V is TRBV5-1 and J is TRBJ2-7; TRBD1 might be the D (6 bases). The V gene lost 3 bases and the J gene lost 4 bases, with 11 bases spanning the gap. CDR1 SGHRS and CDR2 YFSETQ come from the germline V gene. The CDR3 is 13 amino acids. CDR3 DNA sequence: TGCGCCAGCAGCTCGGACAGAAATTACGAGCAGTACTTC. Translating it yields CASSSDRNYEQYF.

This clone was counted only a few times. V and J are TRBV2 and TRBJ1-1, with unresolved D. Germline-derived CDR1 and CDR2 are SNHLY and FYNNEI. The CDR3 totals 14 residues. Deletions cut 3 bases from V and 0 bases from J, with 8 bases between. The CDR3 nucleotides are TGTGCCAGCAGTGAGAGGGAAATGAACACTGAAGCTTTCTTT. It translates to CASSEREMNTEAFF.

This clone was seen just once. The chain uses TRBV5-1 and TRBJ2-4, with D perhaps matching TRBD1 (6 bases). V lost 0 bases and J 7 bases, leaving 11 bases between the germline ends. The CDR3 spans 14 residues. CDR1 is SGHRS, CDR2 YFSETQ, per germline. CDR3 sequence reads: CASSLDQGMNIQYF. In nucleotides, the CDR3 is TGCGCCAGCAGCTTGGATCAGGGGATGAACATTCAGTACTTC.

The rearrangement links TRBV10-2 to TRBJ1-1; TRBD1 is a possible D gene (6 bases). Germline assignment: CDR1 WSHSY and CDR2 SAAADI. V was clipped by 7 bases and J by 2 bases, with 11 bases between them. This CDR3 comprises 13 residues. As DNA, the CDR3 is TGCGCCAGCAAGGACAGCCTAAACACTGAAGCTTTCTTT. Translated: CASKDSLNTEAFF.

This clone was observed a few times. The CDR3 loop is CASRTRGSTDTQYF. The CDR3 DNA reads as TGTGCCAGCAGGACCAGGGGTAGCACAGATACGCAGTATTTT. V usage is TRBV6-5 and J usage is TRBJ2-3; D might be TRBD1 (6 bases). The CDR3 spans 14 residues. V was cut by 6 bases and J by 0 bases, with 10 bases left in between. Germline V gene data show CDR1 as MNHEY and CDR2 as SVGAGI.

The chain has TRBV6-1 and TRBJ2-7; 14 bases are a match to TRBD2. Germline assignment: CDR1 MNHNS and CDR2 SASEGT. This CDR3 contains 14 residues. Losses at the gene ends were 6 bases for V and 7 bases for J; bases not matched to a gene: 5. The CDR3 protein is CASSGTSGSREQYF. CDR3 sequence (DNA): TGTGCCAGCAGCGGGACTAGCGGGAGTCGGGAGCAGTACTTC.

The rearrangement links TRBV7-2 to TRBJ2-5; weak D call: TRBD1 (6 bases). V lost 1 base, J lost 11 bases, and 17 bases lay in between. The CDR3 length is 14 residues. Looked up from germline, CDR1 is SGHTA and CDR2 is FQGNSA. CDR3 in DNA: TGTGCCAGCAGCTTAGAGCCAGGGGCCCCCGGGCAGTACTTC. It specifies CASSLEPGAPGQYF.

V is TRBV7-3 and J is TRBJ2-3; TRBD2 matches 11 bases. From germline, CDR1 is SGHTA and CDR2 FQGTGA. The CDR3 runs to 16 residues. The ends lost 5 bases at V and 5 bases at J; junction bases unmatched: 9. As DNA, the CDR3 is TGTGCCAGCAGCAAGAATAGCGGGGGGGCCGTAGATACGCAGTATTTT. Residues: CASSKNSGGAVDTQYF.